The clone carrying this T cell receptor (beta chain) was counted at least ten times. The target antigen is unknown. The source of the sample is a study of human T cells and chemical hapten exposure. Time point in this sample: patch test 2, 6 weeks after DPC sensitization. Treatment: therapeutic diphenylcyclopropenone sensitization with weekly scalp DPC. Germline CDR1 ENHRY, CDR2 SYGVKD. The CDR3 covers 13 residues. Trimming removed 8 bases from V and 1 base from J, with 10 bases in between. Library preparation tagged each individual cDNA molecule with a unique molecular identifier. One entry per CDR3 protein results from TCRdb running MiXCR on the RACE reads. This sample carries about 400,000 distinct CDR3 sequences, about 6.9% of them seen once, and the ten largest clones take under 7%. Overall study results and limits: Alopecia affecting every donor means their immune response may not match healthy people's.

The V gene is TRBV10-3, the J gene TRBJ2-3; D gene unclear. This TCR came from a woman between 18 and 29 years old with alopecia areata. Some clones in this sample may be carry-over from other donors' samples. The sample consisted of whole blood, taken in connection with sensitization to the hapten diphenylcyclopropenone (DPC). The CDR3 DNA reads TGTGCCATCCTGGTCGAGGGCACAGATACGCAGTATTTT. Its translation: CAILVEGTDTQYF.